This T cell receptor beta chain was captured in a study of shared clonotypes between healthy human individuals. The overall study: Each donor contributed plates that comprised three CD4 naive, three CD4 memory, two CD8 naive and one CD8 memory.

Several immunoSEQ 96-well plates shared each subset's DNA, each plate a replicate. Some clones are missing from TCRdb's copy, which holds only in-frame ones; the method was immunoSEQ multiplex PCR. The data hold fewer than 3 million clones, with roughly 92% observed a single time. Worth noting for this clone: Its antigen is as yet unknown.

Study-level findings and limits: It was the non-shared clonotypes that had lower generation probabilities than clonotypes shared by all four donors.

CDR3 length equals 14 residues. Germline V gene sequence: CDR1 SGHTA, CDR2 FQGNSA. V dropped 0 bases and J dropped 3 bases, with 9 bases sitting between them. Sequenced input: naive CD4+ T cells from PBMCs. Regarding subset: CD45RA+ positively selected. This receptor was identified in a man in his late teens or twenties in good health. Some clones in this sample may be carry-over from other donors' samples. The genes are TRBV7-2 and TRBJ2-7; D is ambiguous. The CDR3 DNA is TGTGCCAGCAGCTTAGCGTGGGGTAACTACGAGCAGTACTTC. It translates to CASSLAWGNYEQYF.